Below, 4 T cell receptor beta chains from the same sample are listed, as sequenced in a study of blood T cell repertoires in COVID-19. The table came from immunoSEQ multiplex PCR; TCRdb's copy has only in-frame clones and leaves some out. Found here are around 120,000 clones, 75% to 90% of them singletons; the top ten hold 2% to 2.5%. Sequenced sample: peripheral blood. The receptors shown here come from a man aged 25 to 40 with acute or convalescent COVID-19.

This chain uses TRBV5-4 with TRBJ2-2; 8 bases fit TRBD1. The CDR3 consists of 15 residues. Trimming at V came to 6 bases and at J to 7 bases, leaving 11 bases not matched to a gene. Germline-derived CDR1 and CDR2 are SGHNT and YYREEE (reference sequence). CDR3 bases: TGTGCCAGCACCCGGGCAGGGGGCGTTGGCGGGGAGCTGTTTTTT. It specifies CASTRAGGVGGELFF.

This chain connects TRBV11-2 to TRBJ1-2, with 8 bases identical to TRBD1. Germline-derived CDR1 and CDR2 are SGHAT and FQNNGV. This CDR3 contains 14 residues. Trimming at V came to 5 bases and at J to 1 base, leaving 3 bases not matched to a gene. CDR3 sequence: CASSPDRDNYGYTF. As DNA, the CDR3 is TGTGCCAGCAGCCCGGACAGGGATAACTATGGCTACACCTTC. The variable domain in full, completed from reference TRBV11-2 and TRBJ1-2, reads EAGVAQSPRYKIIEKRQSVAFWCNPISGHATLYWYQQILGQGPKLLIQFQNNGVVDDSQLPKDRFSAERLKGVDSTLKIQPAKLEDSAVYLCASSPDRDNYGYTFGSGTRLTVV.

With respect to this clone: Germline is not matched at one junction end, which may reflect a read error. This chain connects TRBV28 to TRBJ1-2; a possible D gene is TRBD1 (5 bases). The germline V gene has CDR1 MDHEN and CDR2 SYDVKM. The CDR3 has 12 amino acids. The CDR3 nucleotides read TGCGCTGGGGCCAATCCTAACTATGGCTACACCTTC. Residues: CAGANPNYGYTF.

Here the CDR3 reads CASSIGQTNTGELFF. For the CDR3, the DNA is TGTGCCAGTAGTATAGGGCAGACGAACACCGGGGAGCTGTTTTTT. The chain has TRBV19 and TRBJ2-2; D remains unclear. Germline CDR1 reads LNHDA; CDR2 reads SQIVND (reference sequence). CDR3 length: 15 residues. Trimming stripped 1 base from V and 0 bases from J, with 6 bases between.